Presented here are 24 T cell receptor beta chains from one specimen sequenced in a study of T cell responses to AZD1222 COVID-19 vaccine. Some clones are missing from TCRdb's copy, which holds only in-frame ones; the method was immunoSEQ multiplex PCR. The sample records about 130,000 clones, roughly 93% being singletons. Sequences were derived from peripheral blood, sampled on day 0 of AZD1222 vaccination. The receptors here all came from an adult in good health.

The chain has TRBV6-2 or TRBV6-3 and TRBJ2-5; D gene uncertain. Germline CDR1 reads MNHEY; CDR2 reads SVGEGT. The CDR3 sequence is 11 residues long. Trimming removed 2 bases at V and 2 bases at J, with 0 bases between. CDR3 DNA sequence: TGTGCCAGCAGTTACCAAGAGACCCAGTACTTC. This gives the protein CASSYQETQYF.

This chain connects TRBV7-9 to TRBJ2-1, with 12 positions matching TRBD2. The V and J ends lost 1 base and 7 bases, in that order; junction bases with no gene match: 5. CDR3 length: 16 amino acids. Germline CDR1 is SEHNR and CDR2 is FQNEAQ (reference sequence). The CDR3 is CASSLGPSGRENEQFF. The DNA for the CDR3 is TGTGCCAGCAGCTTAGGACCTAGCGGGAGGGAGAATGAGCAGTTCTTC.

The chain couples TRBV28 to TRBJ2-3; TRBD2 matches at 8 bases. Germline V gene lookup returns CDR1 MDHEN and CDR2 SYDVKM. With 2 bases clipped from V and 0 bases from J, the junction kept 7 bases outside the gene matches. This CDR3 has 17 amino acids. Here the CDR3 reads CASSLEASGSSTDTQYF. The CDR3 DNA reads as TGTGCCAGCAGTTTAGAGGCTAGCGGGTCTAGCACAGATACGCAGTATTTT.

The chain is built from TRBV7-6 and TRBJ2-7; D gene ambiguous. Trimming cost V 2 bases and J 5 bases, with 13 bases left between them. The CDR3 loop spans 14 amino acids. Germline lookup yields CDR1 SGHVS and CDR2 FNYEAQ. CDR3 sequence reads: CASSLSPAVNEQYF. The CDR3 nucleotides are TGTGCCAGCAGCTTATCCCCTGCAGTGAACGAGCAGTACTTC.

The CDR3 protein is CASSFRGLNEQYF. In DNA, the CDR3 is TGCGCCAGCAGCTTTCGGGGATTGAACGAGCAGTACTTC. This sequence joins TRBV5-1 and TRBJ2-7, with TRBD2 as a possible D gene (5 bases). The CDR3 runs to 13 residues. The V gene's germline CDR1 is SGHRS and CDR2 YFSETQ. Between the trimmed V and J ends, which lost 2 bases and 5 bases, there was a span of 11 bases.

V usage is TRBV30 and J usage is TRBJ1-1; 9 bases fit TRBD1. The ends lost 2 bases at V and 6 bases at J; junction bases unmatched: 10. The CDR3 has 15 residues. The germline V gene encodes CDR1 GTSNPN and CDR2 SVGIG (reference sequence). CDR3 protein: CAWSPVTGGIAEAFF. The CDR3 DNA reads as TGTGCCTGGAGTCCAGTGACAGGGGGTATCGCTGAAGCTTTCTTT. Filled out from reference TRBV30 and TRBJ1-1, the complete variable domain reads SQTIHQWPATLVQPVGSPLSLECTVEGTSNPNLYWYRQAAGRGLQLLFYSVGIGQISSEVPQNLSASRPQDRQFILSSKKLLLSDSGFYLCAWSPVTGGIAEAFFGQGTRLTVV.

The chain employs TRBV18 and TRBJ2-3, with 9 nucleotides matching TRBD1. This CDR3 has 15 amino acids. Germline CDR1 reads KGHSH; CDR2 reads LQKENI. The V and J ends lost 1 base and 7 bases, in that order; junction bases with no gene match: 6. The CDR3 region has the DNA TGTGCCAGCTCACCACAGGGGGACAGGGCGAATACGCAGTATTTT. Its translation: CASSPQGDRANTQYF.

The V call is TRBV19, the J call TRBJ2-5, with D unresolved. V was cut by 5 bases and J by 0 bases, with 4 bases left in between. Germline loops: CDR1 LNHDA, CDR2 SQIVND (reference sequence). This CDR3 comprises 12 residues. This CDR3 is CASSPNQETQYF. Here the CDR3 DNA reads TGTGCCAGTAGTCCAAACCAAGAGACCCAGTACTTC.

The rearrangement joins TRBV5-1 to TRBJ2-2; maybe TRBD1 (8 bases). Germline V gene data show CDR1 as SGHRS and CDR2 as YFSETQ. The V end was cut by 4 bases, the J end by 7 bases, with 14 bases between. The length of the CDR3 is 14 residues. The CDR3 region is CASSADREGGELFF. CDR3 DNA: TGCGCCAGCAGCGCGGACAGGGAGGGCGGGGAGCTGTTTTTT.

CDR3 nucleotides: TGTGCCAGCAGCTTCACAGGGGATGGGCACGAGCAGTACTTC. Translating it yields CASSFTGDGHEQYF. The chain joins TRBV5-5 to TRBJ2-7, with 7 bases lining up with TRBD1. Germline assignment: CDR1 SGHKS and CDR2 YYEKEE (reference sequence). The CDR3 has 14 amino acids. V dropped 2 bases and J dropped 5; count of bases not matched to a gene: 7.

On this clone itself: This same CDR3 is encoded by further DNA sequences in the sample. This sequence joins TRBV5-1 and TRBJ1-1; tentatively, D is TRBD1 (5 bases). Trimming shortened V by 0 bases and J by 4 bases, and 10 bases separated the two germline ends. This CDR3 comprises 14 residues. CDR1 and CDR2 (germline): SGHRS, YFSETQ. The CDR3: CASSLERGGTEAFF. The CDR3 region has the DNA TGCGCCAGCAGCTTGGAAAGGGGTGGCACTGAAGCTTTCTTT.

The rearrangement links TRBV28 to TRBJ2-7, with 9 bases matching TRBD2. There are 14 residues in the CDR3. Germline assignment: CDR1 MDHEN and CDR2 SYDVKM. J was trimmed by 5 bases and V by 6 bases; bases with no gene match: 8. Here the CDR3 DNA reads TGTGCCAGCAGAGTTAGCGGGAGTAGCCACGAGCAGTACTTC. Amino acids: CASRVSGSSHEQYF. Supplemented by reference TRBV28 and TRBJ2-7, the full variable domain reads DVKVTQSSRYLVKRTGEKVFLECVQDMDHENMFWYRQDPGLGLRLIYFSYDVKMKEKGDIPEGYSVSREKKERFSLILESASTNQTSMYLCASRVSGSSHEQYFGPGTRLTVT.

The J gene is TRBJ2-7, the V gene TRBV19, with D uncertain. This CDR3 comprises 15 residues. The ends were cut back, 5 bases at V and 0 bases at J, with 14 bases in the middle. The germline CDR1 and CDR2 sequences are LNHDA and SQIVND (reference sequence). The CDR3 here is CASSGRLHSSYEQYF. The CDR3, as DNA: TGTGCCAGTAGTGGCCGATTACACAGCTCCTACGAGCAGTACTTC.

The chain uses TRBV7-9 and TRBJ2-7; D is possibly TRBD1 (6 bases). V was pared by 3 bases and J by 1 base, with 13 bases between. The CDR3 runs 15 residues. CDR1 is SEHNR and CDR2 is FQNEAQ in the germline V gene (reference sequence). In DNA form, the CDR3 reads TGTGCCAGCAGCTTCACAGGGACCGCATCCTACGAGCAGTACTTC. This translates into CASSFTGTASYEQYF. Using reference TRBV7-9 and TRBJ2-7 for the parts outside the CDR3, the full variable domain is DTGVSQNPRHKITKRGQNVTFRCDPISEHNRLYWYRQTLGQGPEFLTYFQNEAQLEKSRLLSDRFSAERPKGSFSTLEIQRTEQGDSAMYLCASSFTGTASYEQYFGPGTRLTVT.

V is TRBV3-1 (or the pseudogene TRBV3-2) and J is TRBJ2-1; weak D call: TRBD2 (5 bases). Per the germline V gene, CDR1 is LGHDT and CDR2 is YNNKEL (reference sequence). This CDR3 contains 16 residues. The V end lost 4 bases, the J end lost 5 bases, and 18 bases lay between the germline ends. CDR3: CASSRLYRSGHNEQFF. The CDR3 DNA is TGTGCCAGCAGCCGTCTTTATAGGAGCGGACACAATGAGCAGTTCTTC.

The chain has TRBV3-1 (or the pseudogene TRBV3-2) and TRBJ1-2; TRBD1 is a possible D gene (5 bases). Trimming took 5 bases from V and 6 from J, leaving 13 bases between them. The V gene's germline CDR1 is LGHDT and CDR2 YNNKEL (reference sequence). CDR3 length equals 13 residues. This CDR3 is CASSLDGGDGYTF. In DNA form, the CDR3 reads TGTGCCAGCAGCTTAGATGGGGGTGATGGCTACACCTTC.

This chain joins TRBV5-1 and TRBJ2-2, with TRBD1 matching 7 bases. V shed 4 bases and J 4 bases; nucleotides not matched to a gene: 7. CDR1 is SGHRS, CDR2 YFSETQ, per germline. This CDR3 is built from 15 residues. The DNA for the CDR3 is TGCGCCAGCAGCCCCCGACAGGGAACCACCGGGGAGCTGTTTTTT. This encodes CASSPRQGTTGELFF.

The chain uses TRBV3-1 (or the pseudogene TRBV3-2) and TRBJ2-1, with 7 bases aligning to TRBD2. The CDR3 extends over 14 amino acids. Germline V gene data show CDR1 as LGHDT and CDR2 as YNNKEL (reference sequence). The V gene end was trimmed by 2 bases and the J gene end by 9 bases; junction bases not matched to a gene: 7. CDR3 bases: TGTGCCAGCAGCCAACTAGGACTAGTCGGTGAGCAGTTCTTC. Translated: CASSQLGLVGEQFF.

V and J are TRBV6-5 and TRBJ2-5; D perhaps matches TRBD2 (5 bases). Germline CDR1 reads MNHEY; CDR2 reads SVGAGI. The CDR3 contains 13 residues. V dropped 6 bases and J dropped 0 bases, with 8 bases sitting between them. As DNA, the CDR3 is TGTGCCAGCAGGGACTCGTACCAAGAGACCCAGTACTTC. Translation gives CASRDSYQETQYF.

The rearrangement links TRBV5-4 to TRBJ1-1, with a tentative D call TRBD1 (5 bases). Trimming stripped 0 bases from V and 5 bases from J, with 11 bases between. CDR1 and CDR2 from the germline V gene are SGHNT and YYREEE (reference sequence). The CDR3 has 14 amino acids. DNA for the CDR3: TGTGCCAGCAGCTTGGAGGGGTTGGGGACTGAAGCTTTCTTT. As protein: CASSLEGLGTEAFF.

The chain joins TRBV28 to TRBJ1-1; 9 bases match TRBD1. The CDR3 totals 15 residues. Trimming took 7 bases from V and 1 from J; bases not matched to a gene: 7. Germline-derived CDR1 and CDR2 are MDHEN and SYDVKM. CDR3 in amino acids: CASTDDRGGNTEAFF. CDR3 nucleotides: TGTGCCAGCACCGACGACAGGGGGGGGAACACTGAAGCTTTCTTT.

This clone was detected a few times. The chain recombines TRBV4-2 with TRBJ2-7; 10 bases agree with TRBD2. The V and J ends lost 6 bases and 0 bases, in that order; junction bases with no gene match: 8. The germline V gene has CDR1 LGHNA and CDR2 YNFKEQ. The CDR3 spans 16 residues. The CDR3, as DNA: TGTGCCAGCAGTCGAACTAGCGGGGTAAGCTCCTACGAGCAGTACTTC. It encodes CASSRTSGVSSYEQYF.

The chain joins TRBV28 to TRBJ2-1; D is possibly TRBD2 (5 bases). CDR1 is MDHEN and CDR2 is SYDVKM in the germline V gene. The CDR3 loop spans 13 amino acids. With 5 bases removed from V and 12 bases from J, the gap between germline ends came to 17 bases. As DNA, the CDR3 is TGTGCCAGCAGTCCCCCCACTAGTTCGGGGCAGTTCTTC. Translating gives CASSPPTSSGQFF.

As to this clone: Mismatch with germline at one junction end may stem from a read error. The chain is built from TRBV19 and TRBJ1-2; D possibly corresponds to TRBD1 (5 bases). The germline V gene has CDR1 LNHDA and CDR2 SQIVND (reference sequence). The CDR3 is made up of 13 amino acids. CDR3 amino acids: CACSTWGVDGYTF. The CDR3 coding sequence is TGTGCCTGTAGCACTTGGGGGGTGGATGGCTACACCTTC.